These T cell receptor beta chains were read from a single sample in a study of blood T cell repertoires in COVID-19. Profiled with immunoSEQ multiplex PCR; TCRdb holds only in-frame clones, not every one. The sample contains 9,500 to 15,000 clones, roughly 90% of which appear only once. The specimen sequenced was peripheral blood. Every receptor here comes from a man aged 65 to 85 with active COVID-19. Both conserved end residues are part of each CDR3. The D gene is left open where the match is weak. Rows give clone size only sometimes, using once, few, many, or a class for an expanded clone.

cdr3_aa: CASSLRITYNEQFF; cdr3_nt: TGCGCCAGCAGCCTAAGAATCACATACAATGAGCAGTTCTTC; d_call: -; j_call: TRBJ2-1; clone_size: -; v_call: TRBV4-3
cdr3_aa: CATSPKPGSYEQYF; cdr3_nt: TGTGCCACCAGCCCCAAACCGGGGAGCTACGAGCAGTACTTC; d_call: -; j_call: TRBJ2-7; clone_size: -; v_call: TRBV15
cdr3_aa: CASSSAQGIKQYF; cdr3_nt: TGTGCCAGCAGCTCAGCACAGGGGATTAAGCAGTACTTC; d_call: TRBD1; j_call: TRBJ2-7; clone_size: few; v_call: TRBV7-9
cdr3_aa: CASSPTGDTEAFF; cdr3_nt: TGTGCCAGCTCACCGACGGGGGACACTGAAGCTTTCTTT; d_call: -; j_call: TRBJ1-1; clone_size: -; v_call: TRBV18
cdr3_aa: CASWESYNEQFF; cdr3_nt: TGTGCCAGCTGGGAGTCCTACAATGAGCAGTTCTTC; d_call: -; j_call: TRBJ2-1; clone_size: -; v_call: TRBV25-1
cdr3_aa: CASSSPRGAGDTQYF; cdr3_nt: TGCGCCAGCAGTTCCCCTCGGGGGGCAGGGGATACGCAGTATTTT; d_call: -; j_call: TRBJ2-3; clone_size: once; v_call: TRBV5-1
cdr3_aa: CASSYSGQGLYGYTF; cdr3_nt: TGTGCCAGCAGTTACTCGGGGCAGGGGCTCTATGGCTACACCTTC; d_call: -; j_call: TRBJ1-2; clone_size: -; v_call: TRBV6-5
cdr3_aa: CASGGQGAANEQFF; cdr3_nt: TGTGCCAGCGGCGGACAGGGGGCAGCGAATGAGCAGTTCTTC; d_call: TRBD1; j_call: TRBJ2-1; clone_size: -; v_call: TRBV11-2
cdr3_aa: CASSSHRQGGSYEQYF; cdr3_nt: TGTGCCAGCAGTTCCCACAGACAGGGGGGCTCCTACGAGCAGTACTTC; d_call: TRBD1; j_call: TRBJ2-7; clone_size: -; v_call: TRBV27
cdr3_aa: CASTLSGQGVGGYTF; cdr3_nt: TGTGCCAGCACCCTTTCCGGGCAGGGCGTAGGTGGCTACACCTTC; d_call: -; j_call: TRBJ1-2; clone_size: -; v_call: TRBV5-4
cdr3_aa: CASSHIGGRGTGELFF; cdr3_nt: TGTGCCAGCAGCCATATCGGTGGGAGAGGGACCGGGGAGCTGTTTTTT; d_call: -; j_call: TRBJ2-2; clone_size: -; v_call: TRBV14
cdr3_aa: CASGLDPRTGFLDEQFF; cdr3_nt: TGTGCTAGTGGTTTGGACCCCCGGACAGGGTTTTTGGATGAGCAGTTCTTC; d_call: TRBD1; j_call: TRBJ2-1; clone_size: -; v_call: TRBV12-5
cdr3_aa: CASSQDRAGGNSPLHF; cdr3_nt: TGTGCCAGCAGCCAAGACAGGGCGGGGGGGAATTCACCCCTCCACTTT; d_call: TRBD1; j_call: TRBJ1-6; clone_size: -; v_call: TRBV2
cdr3_aa: CASSQETSDRSYEQYF; cdr3_nt: TGCGCCAGCAGCCAAGAAACGAGTGACAGGTCCTACGAGCAGTACTTC; d_call: -; j_call: TRBJ2-7; clone_size: -; v_call: TRBV4-1
cdr3_aa: CASSGTRVEQFF; cdr3_nt: TGCGCCAGCAGCGGAACTAGGGTTGAGCAGTTCTTC; d_call: -; j_call: TRBJ2-1; clone_size: -; v_call: TRBV5-1
cdr3_aa: CASSPGTGRDTGELFF; cdr3_nt: TGTGCCAGCAGCCCCGGGACAGGGCGAGACACCGGGGAGCTGTTTTTT; d_call: TRBD1; j_call: TRBJ2-2; clone_size: -; v_call: TRBV7-9
cdr3_aa: CASSKGVVPGTDTQYF; cdr3_nt: TGTGCCAGCAGTAAAGGGGTCGTTCCTGGCACAGATACGCAGTATTTT; d_call: -; j_call: TRBJ2-3; clone_size: once; v_call: TRBV6-4
cdr3_aa: CASSVKLQGNNEQFF; cdr3_nt: TGTGCCAGCAGCGTAAAGTTACAGGGGAACAATGAGCAGTTCTTC; d_call: TRBD1; j_call: TRBJ2-1; clone_size: -; v_call: TRBV9
cdr3_aa: CAIGGTSVSPETQYF; cdr3_nt: TGTGCCATCGGGGGGACTAGCGTATCCCCAGAGACCCAGTACTTC; d_call: TRBD2; j_call: TRBJ2-5; clone_size: -; v_call: TRBV10-3
cdr3_aa: CSGRFGNTNEKLFF; cdr3_nt: TGCAGCGGTCGTTTCGGGAACACTAATGAAAAACTGTTTTTT; d_call: -; j_call: TRBJ1-4; clone_size: -; v_call: TRBV29-1
cdr3_aa: CASSLTGGGYTF; cdr3_nt: TGTGCCAGCAGCCTGACAGGGGGAGGCTACACCTTC; d_call: TRBD1; j_call: TRBJ1-2; clone_size: -; v_call: TRBV11-3
cdr3_aa: CASCLAGGLVHF; cdr3_nt: TGTGCCAGCTGCCTAGCGGGGGGGCTCGTCCATTTT; d_call: TRBD2; j_call: TRBJ2-3; clone_size: -; v_call: TRBV2
cdr3_aa: CASSDGGAETQYF; cdr3_nt: TGTGCCAGCAGCGACGGAGGGGCGGAGACCCAGTACTTC; d_call: -; j_call: TRBJ2-5; clone_size: once; v_call: TRBV9
cdr3_aa: CASSFQNLRDYGYTF; cdr3_nt: TGTGCCAGCAGCTTTCAGAACCTCAGGGACTATGGCTACACCTTC; d_call: -; j_call: TRBJ1-2; clone_size: -; v_call: TRBV5-5
cdr3_aa: CASQREVGNEQFF; cdr3_nt: TGTGCCAGCCAGCGGGAGGTGGGTAATGAGCAGTTCTTC; d_call: TRBD2; j_call: TRBJ2-1; clone_size: once; v_call: TRBV2
cdr3_aa: CASRDLAGDTDTQYF; cdr3_nt: TGTGCCAGCAGAGATCTAGCGGGGGATACAGATACGCAGTATTTT; d_call: TRBD2; j_call: TRBJ2-3; clone_size: -; v_call: TRBV3-1/TRBV3-2
cdr3_aa: CASSRTGTGGEKLFF; cdr3_nt: TGTGCCAGCAGCCGCACCGGGACGGGGGGTGAAAAACTGTTTTTT; d_call: -; j_call: TRBJ1-4; clone_size: -; v_call: TRBV5-4
cdr3_aa: CASSPLAALGSYEQYF; cdr3_nt: TGTGCCAGCTCACCACTAGCGGCCCTAGGCTCCTACGAGCAGTACTTC; d_call: -; j_call: TRBJ2-7; clone_size: -; v_call: TRBV18
cdr3_aa: CASSLDPGLRRETQYF; cdr3_nt: TGCGCCAGCAGCTTAGACCCGGGACTACGAAGAGAGACCCAGTACTTC; d_call: TRBD2; j_call: TRBJ2-5; clone_size: -; v_call: TRBV5-1
cdr3_aa: CATSGSDREREGVDTQYF; cdr3_nt: TGTGCCACCAGTGGTTCGGACAGGGAACGGGAAGGGGTGGATACGCAGTATTTT; d_call: TRBD1; j_call: TRBJ2-3; clone_size: -; v_call: TRBV24-1
cdr3_aa: CASSLAGEEANTGELFF; cdr3_nt: TGTGCCAGCAGCTTGGCTGGGGAGGAAGCGAACACCGGGGAGCTGTTTTTT; d_call: -; j_call: TRBJ2-2; clone_size: -; v_call: TRBV5-6
cdr3_aa: CASSPPPDRPANYGYTF; cdr3_nt: TGTGCCAGCAGTCCACCTCCGGACAGGCCAGCTAACTATGGCTACACCTTC; d_call: TRBD1; j_call: TRBJ1-2; clone_size: -; v_call: TRBV6-6
cdr3_aa: CASSTLPGQGAGQPQHF; cdr3_nt: TGTGCCAGCAGCACACTCCCGGGACAGGGGGCGGGACAGCCCCAGCATTTT; d_call: TRBD1; j_call: TRBJ1-5; clone_size: -; v_call: TRBV5-5
cdr3_aa: CASSEIRLTDTQYF; cdr3_nt: TGTGCCAGCAGTGAAATCAGACTCACAGATACGCAGTATTTT; d_call: -; j_call: TRBJ2-3; clone_size: -; v_call: TRBV2
cdr3_aa: CASSLALHRDEAFSNQPQHF; cdr3_nt: TGTGCTAGCAGCTTAGCGCTTCACAGGGACGAAGCCTTTAGCAATCAGCCCCAGCATTTT; d_call: -; j_call: TRBJ1-5; clone_size: -; v_call: TRBV7-7
cdr3_aa: CASSANTGRGETQYF; cdr3_nt: TGTGCCAGCAGCGCAAACACAGGGAGAGGGGAGACCCAGTACTTC; d_call: -; j_call: TRBJ2-5; clone_size: -; v_call: TRBV11-2
cdr3_aa: CASSQTSGRATEQFF; cdr3_nt: TGCGCCAGCAGCCAAACTAGCGGGAGGGCCACTGAGCAGTTCTTC; d_call: TRBD2; j_call: TRBJ2-1; clone_size: -; v_call: TRBV5-1
cdr3_aa: CASGSGIKQGIYEQYF; cdr3_nt: TGTGCCAGCGGGTCCGGTATAAAACAGGGTATCTACGAGCAGTACTTC; d_call: -; j_call: TRBJ2-7; clone_size: once; v_call: TRBV9
cdr3_aa: CAGRTGGESGYTF; cdr3_nt: TGTGCCGGAAGGACAGGGGGCGAGAGTGGCTACACCTTC; d_call: TRBD1; j_call: TRBJ1-2; clone_size: -; v_call: TRBV10-3
cdr3_aa: CASGQKETQYF; cdr3_nt: TGTGCCAGCGGCCAAAAAGAGACCCAGTACTTC; d_call: -; j_call: TRBJ2-5; clone_size: -; v_call: TRBV9
cdr3_aa: CASSSSGNTGELFF; cdr3_nt: TGTGCCAGCAGCTCTAGCGGGAACACCGGGGAGCTGTTTTTT; d_call: TRBD2; j_call: TRBJ2-2; clone_size: -; v_call: TRBV7-3
cdr3_aa: CASSPGGNTEAFF; cdr3_nt: TGTGCCAGCAGCCCTGGAGGGAACACTGAAGCTTTCTTT; d_call: -; j_call: TRBJ1-1; clone_size: -; v_call: TRBV7-9
cdr3_aa: CASSYSRDTEAFF; cdr3_nt: TGTGCCAGCAGTTACTCCCGGGACACTGAAGCTTTCTTT; d_call: -; j_call: TRBJ1-1; clone_size: -; v_call: TRBV6-5
cdr3_aa: CASSHVGGGPYNEQFF; cdr3_nt: TGTGCCAGCAGCCACGTCGGGGGGGGCCCCTACAATGAGCAGTTCTTC; d_call: TRBD2; j_call: TRBJ2-1; clone_size: -; v_call: TRBV3-1/TRBV3-2
cdr3_aa: CATGGAQGTDTQYF; cdr3_nt: TGTGCCACCGGGGGGGCGCAGGGTACAGATACGCAGTATTTT; d_call: TRBD2; j_call: TRBJ2-3; clone_size: -; v_call: TRBV27
cdr3_aa: CASGPQGNGYTF; cdr3_nt: TGTGCTAGTGGTCCGCAGGGGAATGGCTACACCTTC; d_call: -; j_call: TRBJ1-2; clone_size: medium-sized; v_call: TRBV12-5
cdr3_aa: CASSLGSLNTEAFF; cdr3_nt: TGCGCCAGCAGCTTGGGTTCGTTGAACACTGAAGCTTTCTTT; d_call: -; j_call: TRBJ1-1; clone_size: -; v_call: TRBV5-1